This T cell receptor (beta chain) was identified during a study of blood T cells in healthy people across ages. Study results and limitations: Among T cells, TCR beta diversity per million cells dropped roughly linearly as age rose. Higher diversity, along with more naive CD4+ cells, distinguished long-lived donors from aged donors.

CDR3 length: 15 amino acids. V was shortened by 3 bases and J by 11 bases, with 20 bases between the two germline ends. Germline lookup yields CDR1 LGHNA and CDR2 YSLEER. With respect to this clonotype: Its specificity is unknown.

The second PCR ran roughly 7 to 12 cycles with a sample-barcoded 5' primer and J-beta primers. Each sample provided no less than 2.5 million CDR3-containing paired-end reads. TCRdb re-called the 5' RACE reads with MiXCR, one entry per CDR3 protein. The data contain 1.5 million to 2 million distinct CDR3 sequences, approximately 39% of them seen just once; the ten biggest clones take up under 30%. Material: blood. The origin of this receptor is a human donor in good health. The chain links TRBV4-3 to TRBJ1-5; tentatively, D is TRBD1 (5 bases). The CDR3 DNA follows: TGCGCCAGCAGCCACGATAGAGGGGAAAGGTTGACCCAGCATTTT. Translated: CASSHDRGERLTQHF.